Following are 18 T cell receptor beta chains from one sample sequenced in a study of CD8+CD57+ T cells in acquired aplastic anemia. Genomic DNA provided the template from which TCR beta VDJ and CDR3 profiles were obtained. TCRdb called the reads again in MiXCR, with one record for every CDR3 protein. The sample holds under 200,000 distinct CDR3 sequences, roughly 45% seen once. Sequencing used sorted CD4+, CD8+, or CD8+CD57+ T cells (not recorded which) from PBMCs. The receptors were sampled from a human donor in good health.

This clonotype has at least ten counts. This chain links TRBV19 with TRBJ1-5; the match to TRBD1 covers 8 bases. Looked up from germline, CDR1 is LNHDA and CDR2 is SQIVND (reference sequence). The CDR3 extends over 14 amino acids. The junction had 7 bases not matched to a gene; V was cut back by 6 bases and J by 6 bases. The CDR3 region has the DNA TGTGCCAGTAGGACAGGGGCTGGAAGTCAGCCCCAGCATTTT. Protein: CASRTGAGSQPQHF.

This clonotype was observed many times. The CDR3 spells CASSLWGLHQPQHF. CDR3 bases: TGTGCCAGCAGCTTATGGGGATTACATCAGCCCCAGCATTTT. J is TRBJ1-5 and V is TRBV5-8; no clear D. This CDR3 contains 14 residues. CDR1 and CDR2 (germline): SGHTS, YDEGEE. Trimming shortened V by 2 bases and J by 5 bases, and 11 bases separated the two germline ends.

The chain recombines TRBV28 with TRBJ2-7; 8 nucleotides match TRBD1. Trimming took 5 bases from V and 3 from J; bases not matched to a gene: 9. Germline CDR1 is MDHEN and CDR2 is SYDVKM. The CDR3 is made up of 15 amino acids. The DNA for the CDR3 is TGTGCCAGCAGTCTCCCGACAGGGGTGCGCTACGAGCAGTACTTC. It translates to CASSLPTGVRYEQYF. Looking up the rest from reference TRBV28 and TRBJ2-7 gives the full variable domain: DVKVTQSSRYLVKRTGEKVFLECVQDMDHENMFWYRQDPGLGLRLIYFSYDVKMKEKGDIPEGYSVSREKKERFSLILESASTNQTSMYLCASSLPTGVRYEQYFGPGTRLTVT.

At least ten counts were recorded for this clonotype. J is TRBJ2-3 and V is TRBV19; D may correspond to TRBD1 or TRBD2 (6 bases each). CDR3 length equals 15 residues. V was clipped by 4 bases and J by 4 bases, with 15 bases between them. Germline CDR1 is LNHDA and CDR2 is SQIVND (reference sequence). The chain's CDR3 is CASSSRGRGADTQYF. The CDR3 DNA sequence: TGTGCCAGTAGTAGTAGGGGAAGGGGGGCAGATACGCAGTATTTT.

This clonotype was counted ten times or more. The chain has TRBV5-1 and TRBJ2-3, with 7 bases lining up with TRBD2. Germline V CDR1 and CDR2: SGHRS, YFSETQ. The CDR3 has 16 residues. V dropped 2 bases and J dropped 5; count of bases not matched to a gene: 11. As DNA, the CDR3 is TGCGCCAGCAGCTTAAACGAGGGAGGGCCGGGAGATACGCAGTATTTT. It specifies CASSLNEGGPGDTQYF.

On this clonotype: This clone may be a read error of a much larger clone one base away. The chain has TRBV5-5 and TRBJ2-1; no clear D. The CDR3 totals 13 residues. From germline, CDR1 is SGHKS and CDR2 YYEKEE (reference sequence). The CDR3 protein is CASSQTYYNGQFF. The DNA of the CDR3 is TGTGCCAGCAGTCAAACCTACTACAATGGGCAGTTCTTC. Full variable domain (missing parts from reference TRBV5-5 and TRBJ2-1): DAGVTQSPTHLIKTRGQQVTLRCSPISGHKSVSWYQQVLGQGPQFIFQYYEKEERGRGNFPDRFSARQFPNYSSELNVNALLLGDSALYLCASSQTYYNGQFFGPGTRLTVL.

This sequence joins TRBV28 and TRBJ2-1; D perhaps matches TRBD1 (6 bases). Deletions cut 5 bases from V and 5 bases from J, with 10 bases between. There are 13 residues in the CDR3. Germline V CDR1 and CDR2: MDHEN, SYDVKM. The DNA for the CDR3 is TGTGCCAGCAGTAGACAGGTGGACAATGAGCAGTTCTTC. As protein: CASSRQVDNEQFF.

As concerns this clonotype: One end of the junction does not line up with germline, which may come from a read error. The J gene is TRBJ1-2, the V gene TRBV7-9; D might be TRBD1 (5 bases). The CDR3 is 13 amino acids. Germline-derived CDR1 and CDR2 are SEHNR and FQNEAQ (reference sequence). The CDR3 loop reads CVSSLASGYGYTF. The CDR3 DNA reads TGTGTCAGCAGCTTAGCGTCAGGGTACGGCTACACCTTC.

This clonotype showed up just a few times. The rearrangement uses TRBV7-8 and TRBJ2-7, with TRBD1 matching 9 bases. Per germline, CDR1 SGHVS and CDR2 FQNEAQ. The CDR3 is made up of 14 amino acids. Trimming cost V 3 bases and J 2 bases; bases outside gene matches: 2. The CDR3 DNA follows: TGTGCCAGCAGCTTCGGGACAGGGACCTACGAGCAGTACTTC. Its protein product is CASSFGTGTYEQYF.

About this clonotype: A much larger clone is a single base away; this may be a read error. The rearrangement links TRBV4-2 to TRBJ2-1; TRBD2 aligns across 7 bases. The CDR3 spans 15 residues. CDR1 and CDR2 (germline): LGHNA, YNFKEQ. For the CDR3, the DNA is TGTGCCAGCAGCCAAGAGACTAGCTCCTACAATGAGCAGTGCTTC. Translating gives CASSQETSSYNEQCF.

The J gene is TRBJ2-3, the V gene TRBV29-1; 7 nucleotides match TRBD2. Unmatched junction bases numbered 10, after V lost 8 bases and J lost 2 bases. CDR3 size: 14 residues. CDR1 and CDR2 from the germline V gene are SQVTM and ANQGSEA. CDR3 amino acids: CSLVWGGTTDTQYF. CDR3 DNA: TGCAGCTTAGTTTGGGGGGGTACCACAGATACGCAGTATTTT.

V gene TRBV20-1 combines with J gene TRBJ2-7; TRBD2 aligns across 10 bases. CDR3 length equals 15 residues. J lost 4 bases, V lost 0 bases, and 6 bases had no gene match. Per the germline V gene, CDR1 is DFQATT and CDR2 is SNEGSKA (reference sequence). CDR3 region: CSARDRASGGYEQYF. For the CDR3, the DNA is TGCAGTGCTAGAGATCGGGCTAGCGGGGGTTACGAGCAGTACTTC.

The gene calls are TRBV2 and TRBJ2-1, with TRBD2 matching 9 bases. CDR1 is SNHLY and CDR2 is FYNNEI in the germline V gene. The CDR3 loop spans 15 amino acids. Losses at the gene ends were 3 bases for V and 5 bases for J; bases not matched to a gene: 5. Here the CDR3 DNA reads TGTGCCAGCAGTGACGTGGCTAGCGGGAACAATGAGCAGTTCTTC. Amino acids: CASSDVASGNNEQFF.

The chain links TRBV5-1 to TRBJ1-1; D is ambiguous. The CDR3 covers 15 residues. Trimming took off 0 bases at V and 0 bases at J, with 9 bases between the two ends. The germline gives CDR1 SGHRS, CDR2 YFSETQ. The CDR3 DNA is TGCGCCAGCAGCTTGGGGCCGGCCATGAACACTGAAGCTTTCTTT. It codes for CASSLGPAMNTEAFF.

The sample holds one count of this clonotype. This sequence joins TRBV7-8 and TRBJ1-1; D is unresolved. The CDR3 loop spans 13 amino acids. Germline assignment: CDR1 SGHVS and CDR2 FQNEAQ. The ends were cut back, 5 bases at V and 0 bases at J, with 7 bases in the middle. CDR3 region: CASSDPLNTEAFF. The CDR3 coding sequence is TGTGCCAGCAGCGATCCCCTGAACACTGAAGCTTTCTTT. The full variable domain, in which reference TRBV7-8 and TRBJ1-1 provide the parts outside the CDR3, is GAGVSQSPRYKVAKRGQDVALRCDPISGHVSLFWYQQALGQGPEFLTYFQNEAQLDKSGLPSDRFFAERPEGSVSTLKIQRTQQEDSAVYLCASSDPLNTEAFFGQGTRLTVV.

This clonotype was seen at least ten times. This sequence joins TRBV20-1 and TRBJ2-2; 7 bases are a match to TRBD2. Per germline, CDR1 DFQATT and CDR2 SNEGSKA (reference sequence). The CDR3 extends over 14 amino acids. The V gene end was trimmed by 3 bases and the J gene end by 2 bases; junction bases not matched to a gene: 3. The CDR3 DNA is TGCAGTGCTAGTCAGCGGGGAAACACCGGGGAGCTGTTTTTT. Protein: CSASQRGNTGELFF.

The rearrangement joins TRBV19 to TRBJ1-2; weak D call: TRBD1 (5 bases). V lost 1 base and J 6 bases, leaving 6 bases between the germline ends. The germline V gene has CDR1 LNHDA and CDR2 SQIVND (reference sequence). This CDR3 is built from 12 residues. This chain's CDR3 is CASSIARDGYTF. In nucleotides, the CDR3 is TGTGCCAGTAGTATAGCCAGGGATGGCTACACCTTC.

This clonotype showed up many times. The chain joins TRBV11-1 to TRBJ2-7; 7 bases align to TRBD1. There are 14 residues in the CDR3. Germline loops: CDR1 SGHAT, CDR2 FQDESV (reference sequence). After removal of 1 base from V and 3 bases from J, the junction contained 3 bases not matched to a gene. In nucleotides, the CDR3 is TGTGCCAGCAGCTTAGAGGCAGGGGGCTACGAGCAGTACTTC. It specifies CASSLEAGGYEQYF.